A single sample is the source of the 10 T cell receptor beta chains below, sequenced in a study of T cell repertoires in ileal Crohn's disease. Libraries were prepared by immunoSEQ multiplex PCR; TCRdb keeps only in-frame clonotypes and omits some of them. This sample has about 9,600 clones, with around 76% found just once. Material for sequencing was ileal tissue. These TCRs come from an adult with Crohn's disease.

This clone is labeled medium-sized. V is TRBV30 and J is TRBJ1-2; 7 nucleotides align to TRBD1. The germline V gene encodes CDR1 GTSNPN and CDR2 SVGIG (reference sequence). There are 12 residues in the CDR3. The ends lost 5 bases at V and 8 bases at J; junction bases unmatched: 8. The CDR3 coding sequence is TGTGCCTGGGACAGACAGGGAGAAGGCTACACCTTC. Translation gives CAWDRQGEGYTF.

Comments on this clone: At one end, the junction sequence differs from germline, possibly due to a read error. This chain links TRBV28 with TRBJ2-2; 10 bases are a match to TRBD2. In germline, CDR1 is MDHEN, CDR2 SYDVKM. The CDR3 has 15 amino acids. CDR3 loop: CAAGGQGANTGELFF. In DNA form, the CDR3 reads TGCGCAGCGGGGGGGCAGGGGGCAAACACCGGGGAGCTGTTTTTT.

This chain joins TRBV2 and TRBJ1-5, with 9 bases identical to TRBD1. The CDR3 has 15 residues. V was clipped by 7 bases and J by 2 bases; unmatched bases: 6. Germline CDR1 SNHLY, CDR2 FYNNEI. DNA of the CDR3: TGTGCCAGCATGGGGACAGGGTTGGGCAATCAGCCCCAGCATTTT. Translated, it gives CASMGTGLGNQPQHF.

DNA of the CDR3: TGTGCCAGCAGCTTGCCAGGGTTTGAAGCTTTCTTT. It codes for CASSLPGFEAFF. V gene TRBV5-6 combines with J gene TRBJ1-1, with D perhaps TRBD1 (5 bases). Trimming pared 1 base from V and 7 bases from J, leaving 8 bases between. From germline, CDR1 is SGHDT and CDR2 YYEEEE. This CDR3 has 12 amino acids.

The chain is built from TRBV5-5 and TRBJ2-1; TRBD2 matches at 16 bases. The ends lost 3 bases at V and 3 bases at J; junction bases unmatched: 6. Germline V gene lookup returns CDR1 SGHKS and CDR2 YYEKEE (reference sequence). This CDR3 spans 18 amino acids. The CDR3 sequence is CASSSPGLAGGLYNEQFF. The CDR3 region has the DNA TGTGCCAGCAGCTCCCCGGGACTAGCGGGGGGGCTCTACAATGAGCAGTTCTTC. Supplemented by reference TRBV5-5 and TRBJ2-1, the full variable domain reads DAGVTQSPTHLIKTRGQQVTLRCSPISGHKSVSWYQQVLGQGPQFIFQYYEKEERGRGNFPDRFSARQFPNYSSELNVNALLLGDSALYLCASSSPGLAGGLYNEQFFGPGTRLTVL.

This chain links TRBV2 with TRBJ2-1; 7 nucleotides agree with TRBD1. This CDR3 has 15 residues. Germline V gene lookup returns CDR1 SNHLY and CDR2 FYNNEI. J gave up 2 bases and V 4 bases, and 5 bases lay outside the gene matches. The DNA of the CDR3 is TGTGCCAGCAGTGCTAGAGGGACAGCCTACAATGAGCAGTTCTTC. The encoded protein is CASSARGTAYNEQFF.

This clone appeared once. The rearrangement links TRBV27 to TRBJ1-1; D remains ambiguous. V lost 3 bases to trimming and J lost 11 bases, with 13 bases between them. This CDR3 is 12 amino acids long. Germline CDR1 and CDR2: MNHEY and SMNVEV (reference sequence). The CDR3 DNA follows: TGTGCCAGCAGTTTTCGGGAGGGTCGGGCTTTCTTT. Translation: CASSFREGRAFF.

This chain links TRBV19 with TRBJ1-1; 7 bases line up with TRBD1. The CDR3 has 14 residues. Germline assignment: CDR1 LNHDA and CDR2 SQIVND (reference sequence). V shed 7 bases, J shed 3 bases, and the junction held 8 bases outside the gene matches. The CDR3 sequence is CASIRGPGDTEAFF. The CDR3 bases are TGTGCCAGTATAAGGGGGCCTGGGGACACTGAAGCTTTCTTT.

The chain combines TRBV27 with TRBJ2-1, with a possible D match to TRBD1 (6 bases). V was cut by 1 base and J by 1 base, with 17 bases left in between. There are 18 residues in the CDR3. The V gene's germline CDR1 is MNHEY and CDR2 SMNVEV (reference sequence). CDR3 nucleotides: TGTGCCAGCAGTTTATACCGGGCCACCGGGACATCCTACAATGAGCAGTTCTTC. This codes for CASSLYRATGTSYNEQFF.

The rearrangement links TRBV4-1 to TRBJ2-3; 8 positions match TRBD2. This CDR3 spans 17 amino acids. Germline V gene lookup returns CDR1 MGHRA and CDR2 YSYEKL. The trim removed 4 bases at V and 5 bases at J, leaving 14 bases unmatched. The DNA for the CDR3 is TGCGCCAGCAGCCCTTCTTACAGCGGGAGCAACATAGATACGCAGTATTTT. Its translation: CASSPSYSGSNIDTQYF.